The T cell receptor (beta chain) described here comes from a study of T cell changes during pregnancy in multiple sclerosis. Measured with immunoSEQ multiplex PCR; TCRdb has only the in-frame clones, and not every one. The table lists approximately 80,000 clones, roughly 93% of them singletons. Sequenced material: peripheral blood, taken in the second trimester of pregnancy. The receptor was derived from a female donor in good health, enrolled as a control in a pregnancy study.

CDR3 sequence reads: CASSPTGGSPLHF. As DNA, the CDR3 is TGTGCCAGCAGCCCGACTGGGGGGTCACCCCTCCACTTT. The rearrangement uses TRBV7-3 and TRBJ1-6; weak D call: TRBD1 (5 bases). Germline V gene data show CDR1 as SGHTA and CDR2 as FQGTGA. The length of the CDR3 is 13 residues. Trimming removed 5 bases from V and 10 bases from J, with 12 bases in between. Looking up the rest from reference TRBV7-3 and TRBJ1-6 gives the full variable domain: GAGVSQTPSNKVTEKGKYVELRCDPISGHTALYWYRQSLGQGPEFLIYFQGTGAADDSGLPNDRFFAVRPEGSVSTLKIQRTERGDSAVYLCASSPTGGSPLHFGNGTRLTVT.